A single sample gave rise to the 17 T cell receptor beta chains below, sequenced in a study of control samples from healthy donors and cancer patients (dated by TCRdb to 2019 to 2021). Libraries were built with the immunoSEQ multiplex PCR assay. TCRdb provides this immuneACCESS table in a form limited to in-frame rearrangements. Some clones are lacking; in checked studies, under half of them reflect an unresolved V gene, and why the rest are absent is not known. A total of 130,000 or so clones appear in this sample, about 88% of them only once. More than 2.5% of the sample rests with the top ten. Sample: blood. The receptors stem from a middle-aged man in good health.

This clone was observed a few times. The chain recombines TRBV7-2 with TRBJ2-1, with D unresolved. The CDR3 contains 15 residues. The germline CDR1 and CDR2 sequences are SGHTA and FQGNSA. Deletions cut 4 bases from V and 4 bases from J, with 14 bases between. This chain's CDR3 is CASSSSGPRYNEQFF. The CDR3 nucleotides are TGTGCCAGCAGCTCTTCAGGTCCGCGTTACAATGAGCAGTTCTTC.

This clone appeared once. Distinct nucleotide sequences in the sample also encode this CDR3. The chain employs TRBV28 and TRBJ1-5; D not resolved. Germline V gives CDR1 MDHEN, CDR2 SYDVKM. CDR3 length: 11 amino acids. V lost 6 bases and J 3 bases, leaving 3 bases between the germline ends. CDR3 nucleotide sequence: TGTGCCAGCAGCGACAATCAGCCCCAGCATTTT. This codes for CASSDNQPQHF.

The rearrangement uses TRBV7-8 and TRBJ2-3; TRBD2 agrees at 12 bases. The CDR3 consists of 18 residues. Germline lookup yields CDR1 SGHVS and CDR2 FQNEAQ. Unmatched junction bases numbered 7, after V lost 1 base and J lost 2 bases. This CDR3 is CASSLDPTSGGLTDTQYF. CDR3 coding DNA: TGTGCCAGCAGCTTAGACCCTACTAGCGGGGGGCTCACAGATACGCAGTATTTT.

The V call is TRBV30, the J call TRBJ2-5; 11 nucleotides match TRBD1. V shed 3 bases, J shed 4 bases, and the junction held 7 bases outside the gene matches. Per the germline V gene, CDR1 is GTSNPN and CDR2 is SVGIG (reference sequence). CDR3 size: 15 residues. CDR3 bases: TGTGCCTGGAGGTCCAAGGACAGGGGGCGAGAGACCCAGTACTTC. Translating it yields CAWRSKDRGRETQYF.

The rearrangement uses TRBV7-2 and TRBJ2-2, with D perhaps given as TRBD1 or TRBD2 (5 bases each). Trimming took off 5 bases at V and 1 base at J, with 14 bases between the two ends. Germline V gene data show CDR1 as SGHTA and CDR2 as FQGNSA. This CDR3 has 16 amino acids. This chain's CDR3 is CASSSSGTVNTGELFF. The CDR3, as DNA: TGTGCCAGCAGCAGCTCCGGGACGGTGAACACCGGGGAGCTGTTTTTT.

The genes are TRBV4-1 and TRBJ2-1; a possible D gene is TRBD1 (5 bases). The CDR3 has 16 amino acids. Looked up from germline, CDR1 is MGHRA and CDR2 is YSYEKL. V was shortened by 0 bases and J by 4 bases, with 13 bases between the two germline ends. Here the CDR3 reads CASSQDWVPGYNEQFF. CDR3 nucleotides: TGCGCCAGCAGCCAAGACTGGGTCCCAGGGTACAATGAGCAGTTCTTC.

V is TRBV10-3 and J is TRBJ2-7; D is perhaps TRBD2 (7 bases). Germline CDR1 reads ENHRY; CDR2 reads SYGVKD. This CDR3 spans 14 amino acids. The V end was cut by 6 bases, the J end by 4 bases, with 16 bases between. CDR3 loop: CAIRTGSGSYEQYF. The DNA of the CDR3 is TGTGCCATCAGGACAGGTAGCGGGTCTTACGAGCAGTACTTC.

This chain uses TRBV15 with TRBJ1-1; D gene uncertain. V was pared by 3 bases and J by 8 bases, with 10 bases between. Germline CDR1 LNHNV, CDR2 YYDKDF (reference sequence). The CDR3 covers 12 residues. DNA for the CDR3: TGTGCCACCAGCAGCCGGGTTTCCGAAGCTTTCTTT. Translated: CATSSRVSEAFF.

V usage is TRBV12-3 or TRBV12-4 and J usage is TRBJ2-1; D not resolved. CDR3 size: 12 residues. The V gene lost 6 bases and the J gene lost 8 bases, with 11 bases spanning the gap. The CDR3 sequence: CASRSTRHEQFF. CDR3 DNA sequence: TGTGCCAGCAGATCAACTCGTCATGAGCAGTTCTTC.

V and J are TRBV7-2 and TRBJ1-5; D unclear. The CDR3 consists of 14 residues. The germline V gene has CDR1 SGHTA and CDR2 FQGNSA. The V and J ends lost 3 bases and 2 bases respectively, with 8 bases between them. The DNA for the CDR3 is TGTGCCAGCAGCTTGAACAGTGGCAATCAGCCCCAGCATTTT. Its translation: CASSLNSGNQPQHF.

This chain joins TRBV5-5 and TRBJ1-1; 8 nucleotides agree with TRBD1. The CDR3 contains 13 residues. Per the germline V gene, CDR1 is SGHKS and CDR2 is YYEKEE (reference sequence). V was pared by 4 bases and J by 6 bases, with 5 bases of the junction left unmatched. The CDR3, as DNA: TGTGCCAGCAGCGATCAGGGGGCTCCTGAAGCTTTCTTT. This sequence encodes CASSDQGAPEAFF.

The chain recombines TRBV24-1 with TRBJ2-3; 9 bases are shared with TRBD1. CDR3 length equals 15 residues. V shed 4 bases, J shed 4 bases, and the junction held 5 bases outside the gene matches. The germline V gene has CDR1 KGHDR and CDR2 SFDVKD. The CDR3 reads CATSEPGQGPDTQYF. CDR3 nucleotide sequence: TGTGCCACCAGTGAACCGGGACAGGGACCAGATACGCAGTATTTT.

In nucleotides, the CDR3 is TGTGCCAGCAGCCAAGGCGCCACCTGGGCGGCGGCCCAGTACTTC. It specifies CASSQGATWAAAQYF. The V and J genes are TRBV3-1 (or the pseudogene TRBV3-2) and TRBJ2-5; D call uncertain. The CDR3 extends over 15 amino acids. The germline V gene has CDR1 LGHDT and CDR2 YNNKEL (reference sequence). The V end lost 1 base, the J end lost 9 bases, and 18 bases lay between the germline ends.

V and J are TRBV7-7 and TRBJ2-1; a possible D gene is TRBD1 (5 bases). From germline, CDR1 is SSHAT and CDR2 FNYEAQ (reference sequence). The CDR3 length is 16 residues. Trimming took 5 bases from V and 2 from J, leaving 16 bases between them. The CDR3, as DNA: TGTGCCAGCAGCGCCCAGGGTTTCTACCCCTACAATGAGCAGTTCTTC. Translating it yields CASSAQGFYPYNEQFF. The variable domain in full, completed from reference TRBV7-7 and TRBJ2-1, reads GAGVSQSPRYKVTKRGQDVTLRCDPISSHATLYWYQQALGQGPEFLTYFNYEAQPDKSGLPSDRFSAERPEGSISTLTIQRTEQRDSAMYRCASSAQGFYPYNEQFFGPGTRLTVL.

This chain uses TRBV20-1 with TRBJ2-7; D is ambiguous. The CDR3 is 11 amino acids. Germline values: CDR1 DFQATT, CDR2 SNEGSKA (reference sequence). V shed 6 bases and J shed 11 bases, with 17 bases lying between them. The CDR3 spells CSAFTSSSEYF. The CDR3 DNA sequence: TGCAGTGCCTTTACCTCCTCCTCCGAGTACTTC.

The chain has TRBV28 and TRBJ2-2, with D uncertain. V was clipped by 2 bases and J by 4 bases, with 17 bases between them. The CDR3 loop spans 17 amino acids. Germline V CDR1 and CDR2: MDHEN, SYDVKM. The CDR3: CASSLIRPTPGTGELFF. The DNA for the CDR3 is TGTGCCAGCAGTTTAATTAGACCGACCCCCGGCACCGGGGAGCTGTTTTTT.

The rearrangement joins TRBV10-3 to TRBJ2-7, with 10 bases fitting TRBD1. V trimming: 10 bases; J trimming: 3 bases; junction bases outside the gene matches: 12. CDR1 is ENHRY and CDR2 is SYGVKD in the germline V gene. This CDR3 is built from 15 residues. Here the CDR3 reads CATHHETGGYYEQYF. Here the CDR3 DNA reads TGTGCCACCCACCATGAGACAGGGGGCTACTACGAGCAGTACTTC.